Included here is one T cell receptor beta chain sequence, with context. Its antigen remains unidentified. Other DNA sequences in the sample encode the same CDR3. These data belong to a study of cytomegalovirus exposure and HLA in healthy donors. About the study: Earlier, approximately 190 million T cells were analyzed, and 90 million to 120 million unique TCR beta sequences were found among them. Study-wide results and caveats: The classifier reportedly diagnosed cytomegalovirus status with high sensitivity and specificity.

60 Vbeta and 13 Jbeta primers were used in PCR. Sequencing used immunoSEQ multiplex PCR; TCRdb keeps in-frame clones, though not all of them. Here the sample spans about 170,000 clones, 80% being singletons. This TCR was recovered from a man younger than 45 in good health and CMV-seropositive. The sequenced material came from PBMCs.

CDR3: CASSFRGSYEQYF. The CDR3 DNA reads TGTGCCAGCAGTTTCAGGGGCTCCTACGAGCAGTACTTC. J is TRBJ2-7 and V is TRBV27; D might be TRBD1 (6 bases). Germline assignment: CDR1 MNHEY and CDR2 SMNVEV (reference sequence). This CDR3 comprises 13 residues. The V and J ends lost 3 bases and 0 bases respectively, with 6 bases between them.